This is a list of T cell receptor beta chains from one sample in a study of CD8 T cells in Susac syndrome. TCRdb recomputed calls from the immunoSEQ multiplex PCR reads with MiXCR, one row per CDR3 protein. The sample has about 120,000 distinct CDR3 sequences, 94% seen once; the top ten hold more than 0.095%. Sequencing input: CD4+ T cells from PBMCs. The receptors originated from a human donor in good health. CDR3s include the opening cysteine and the closing phenylalanine or tryptophan. The D gene is left open where the match is weak. A row's size may be missing; if present it is once, few, many or a size class.

>TRBJ1-1|NA|NA|TRBV5-1
TGCGCCACCTCGGAGGGACTGAACACTGAAGCTTTCTTT
CATSEGLNTEAFF
>TRBJ1-1|NA|NA|TRBV6-5
TGTGCCAGCAGTTACTCCAGGGGCACTGAAGCTTTCTTT
CASSYSRGTEAFF
>TRBJ1-4|NA|TRBD1|TRBV28
TGTGCCAGCAGTGTTACCGGGACAGGGGACGAAAAACTGTTTTTT
CASSVTGTGDEKLFF
>TRBJ2-1|NA|TRBD2|TRBV29-1
TGCAGCGTTGAGGCTAGCGGGAGGAATCCGTGGCGGTACAATGAGCAGTTCTTC
CSVEASGRNPWRYNEQFF
>TRBJ2-6|NA|NA|TRBV2
TGTGCCAGCAGACAGGTCTTTTTCTCTGGGGCCAACGTCCTGACTTTC
CASRQVFFSGANVLTF
>TRBJ2-2|NA|TRBD1|TRBV29-1
TGCAGCGTTGAGGCCGGACAGGTCGCGGGGGAGCTGTTTTTT
CSVEAGQVAGELFF
>TRBJ1-1|NA|NA|TRBV5-6
TGTGCCAGCAGCTCAATCTCCTTGACTGAAGCTTTCTTT
CASSSISLTEAFF
>TRBJ2-2|NA|NA|TRBV7-3
TGTGCCAGCAGCCCGGACGGGGTCACCGGGGAGCTGTTTTTT
CASSPDGVTGELFF
>TRBJ2-7|NA|NA|TRBV20-1
TGCAGTGCCGGGGGACAGCTATCCTACGAGCAGTACTTC
CSAGGQLSYEQYF
>TRBJ2-5|NA|NA|TRBV10-3
TGTGCCATCAGTGAGACGGGACTTCAAGAGACCCAGTACTTC
CAISETGLQETQYF
>TRBJ1-5|NA|NA|TRBV12-3/TRBV12-4
TGTGCCAGCCTGAGGGGAGCAGGTCAGCCCCAGCATTTT
CASLRGAGQPQHF
>TRBJ1-1|NA|NA|TRBV29-1
TGCAGCGTTCTCTCGCTTATGAACACTGAAGCTTTCTTT
CSVLSLMNTEAFF
>TRBJ1-3|NA|NA|TRBV7-9
TGTGCCAGCAGGGACAACCGGGGTGGAAACACCATATATTTT
CASRDNRGGNTIYF
>TRBJ2-1|once|TRBD2|TRBV9
TGTGCCAGCAGCGTAGATGGCGGGGGCTACAATGAGCAGTTCTTC
CASSVDGGGYNEQFF
>TRBJ1-4|once|NA|TRBV20-1
TGCAGTGCTAGAGAGGGTGCAACTAATGAAAAACTGTTTTTT
CSAREGATNEKLFF
>TRBJ1-1|once|NA|TRBV29-1
TGCAGCGCCGATGCGGACAGCTCCATAGTTGGGGCTTTCTTT
CSADADSSIVGAFF
>TRBJ1-1|NA|TRBD1|TRBV29-1
TGCAGCGTTGGTGATACAGGGGGGGCTTTCTTT
CSVGDTGGAFF
>TRBJ1-2|NA|TRBD1|TRBV18
TGTGCCAGCTCCCCGCGACAGGGGGATGGTGGCTACACCTTC
CASSPRQGDGGYTF
>TRBJ1-4|NA|NA|TRBV28
TGTGCCAGCAGTCCCGGGGGAGGACGAGACGAAAAACTGTTTTTT
CASSPGGGRDEKLFF
>TRBJ2-2|NA|NA|TRBV19
TGTGCCAGTAGTACGGGGCTCTCCTCTGGCAAGCTGTTTTTT
CASSTGLSSGKLFF
>TRBJ2-1|NA|TRBD1|TRBV12-3/TRBV12-4
TGTGCCAGCAGTTTAGGCACAGGGGCCTCACAGGAGCAGTTCTTC
CASSLGTGASQEQFF
>TRBJ2-2|NA|TRBD1|TRBV6-5
TGTGCCAGCAGTTACTCGACAGGGGCCGGGGAGCTGTTTTTT
CASSYSTGAGELFF
>TRBJ2-1|NA|NA|TRBV20-1
TGCAGTGCTACCTATGGGGGACCCTACAATGAGCAGTTCTTC
CSATYGGPYNEQFF
>TRBJ1-1|NA|NA|TRBV29-1
TGCAGCGTTGAAGTCGGGGGCAGGGACACTGAAGCTTTCTTT
CSVEVGGRDTEAFF
>TRBJ1-5|NA|NA|TRBV20-1
TGCAGTGCTAGAGCGGGGGGCGACTATAGCAATCAGCCCCAGCATTTT
CSARAGGDYSNQPQHF
>TRBJ2-3|once|NA|TRBV4-3
TGCGCCAGCAGCCAAGATTTCAGGGTGAGCACAGATACGCAGTATTTT
CASSQDFRVSTDTQYF
>TRBJ1-5|NA|NA|TRBV18
TGTGCCAGTACAAGGGATAGCAATCAGCCCCAGCATTTT
CASTRDSNQPQHF
>TRBJ1-1|NA|TRBD1|TRBV2
TGTCCCAGGGGGCCCCATAGGGCTTTCTTT
CPRGPHRAFF
>TRBJ2-1|NA|NA|TRBV3-1
TGTGCCAGCAGCCAGGACAACTCCTACAATGAGCAGTTCTTC
CASSQDNSYNEQFF
>TRBJ2-1|NA|NA|TRBV18
TGTGCCAGCTCACCACCGGGAGACACTCGTGAGCAGTTCTTC
CASSPPGDTREQFF
>TRBJ1-2|NA|NA|TRBV7-9
TGTGCCAGCAGCTTGGTCTCCGGCGGCTACACCTTC
CASSLVSGGYTF
>TRBJ2-3|NA|NA|TRBV9
TGTGCCAGCAGCGTTGGCTCCCGGGTGGGCACAGATACGCAGTATTTT
CASSVGSRVGTDTQYF
>TRBJ1-2|NA|TRBD1|TRBV29-1
TGCAGCGTTGTACAGGGGGCTTCCCATGGCTACACCTTC
CSVVQGASHGYTF
>TRBJ1-1|NA|NA|TRBV4-1
TGCGCCAGCAGCCAAGATCTCGGGACGAGGTACACTGAAGCTTTCTTT
CASSQDLGTRYTEAFF
>TRBJ1-1|NA|TRBD1|TRBV20-1
TGCAGTGTCCGACCAGGGGGACTCACTGAAGCTTTCTTT
CSVRPGGLTEAFF
>TRBJ2-4|few|TRBD2|TRBV5-6
TGTGCCAGCAGTCTAGCGGGCCTAGCCAAAAACATTCAGTACTTC
CASSLAGLAKNIQYF
>TRBJ2-2|NA|NA|TRBV18
TGTGCCAGCTCACCACGCACCGCTGCCGGGGAGCTGTTTTTT
CASSPRTAAGELFF
>TRBJ2-7|NA|TRBD2|TRBV5-6
TGTGCCAGCAGCCAAGACGGGACTAGACCCTACGAGCAGTACTTC
CASSQDGTRPYEQYF
>TRBJ2-7|NA|NA|TRBV29-1
TGCAGCGTGTCCCGGCGCAACGAGCAGTACTTC
CSVSRRNEQYF
>TRBJ2-1|once|NA|TRBV3-1
TGTGCCAGCAGCCAAGATAGGGCCCGGGGGTATGAGCAGTTCTTC
CASSQDRARGYEQFF
>TRBJ2-1|NA|TRBD2|TRBV5-6
TGTGCCAGCAGCTTAACTAGCGGGAAGTACAATGAGCAGTTCTTC
CASSLTSGKYNEQFF
>TRBJ2-7|once|NA|TRBV20-1
TGCAGTGCTAGAGATGGACGGGGGCGCTCCTACGAGCAGTACTTC
CSARDGRGRSYEQYF
>TRBJ1-2|NA|TRBD1|TRBV4-3
TGCGCCAGCAGCCAAGATCCCAACAGGGGGCTGGGCTACACCTTC
CASSQDPNRGLGYTF
>TRBJ2-3|NA|TRBD2|TRBV5-1
TGCGCCAGCAGCTTTGGGTACCTAGAGCGGGAGATTACAGATACGCAGTATTTT
CASSFGYLEREITDTQYF
>TRBJ2-2|NA|NA|TRBV4-1
TGCGCCAGCAGCCAAGAAGAGGCCTACCGACCTAACACCGGGGAGCTGTTTTTT
CASSQEEAYRPNTGELFF
>TRBJ1-1|NA|TRBD1|TRBV29-1
TGCAGCGTGACTACCGGGACAGGGAACGCTGAAGCTTTCTTT
CSVTTGTGNAEAFF
>TRBJ2-1|once|TRBD1|TRBV27
TGTGCCAGCAGTCTGGACAGGTGGGATGAGCAGTTCTTC
CASSLDRWDEQFF
>TRBJ2-2|NA|NA|TRBV2
TGTGCCAGCGGGGGGCAGGGAGTCACCGGGGAGCTGTTTTTT
CASGGQGVTGELFF